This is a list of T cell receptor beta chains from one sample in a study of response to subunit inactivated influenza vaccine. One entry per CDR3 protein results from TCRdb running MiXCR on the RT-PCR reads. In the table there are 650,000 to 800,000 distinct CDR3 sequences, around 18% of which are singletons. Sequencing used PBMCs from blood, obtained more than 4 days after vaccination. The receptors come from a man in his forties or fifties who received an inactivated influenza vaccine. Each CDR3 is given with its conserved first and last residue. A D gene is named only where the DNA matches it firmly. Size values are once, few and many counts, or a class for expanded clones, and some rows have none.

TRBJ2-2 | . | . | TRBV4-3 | TGCGCCAGCAGCCAAGATGGGGCAGGGCGGGGTACCGGGGAGCTGTTTTTT | CASSQDGAGRGTGELFF
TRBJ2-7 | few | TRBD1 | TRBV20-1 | TGCAGTGCTCACGTGACAGGGACCTTCTCCTACGAGCAGTACTTC | CSAHVTGTFSYEQYF
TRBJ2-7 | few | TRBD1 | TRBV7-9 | TGTGCCAGCAGCTTAGGCAACCGGGACAGGATAACCTACGAGCAGTACTTC | CASSLGNRDRITYEQYF
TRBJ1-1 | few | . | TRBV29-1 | TGCAGCGTGACCGAGACGGCTGTAGCTTTCTTT | CSVTETAVAFF
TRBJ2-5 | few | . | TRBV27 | TGTGCCAGCAGCACACTAGGGGACTCTGGGGAGACCCAGTACTTC | CASSTLGDSGETQYF
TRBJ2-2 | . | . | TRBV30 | TGTGCCTGGAGTGTCAACCCCGGCCGGTGGCAGAACACCGGGGAGCTGTTTTTT | CAWSVNPGRWQNTGELFF
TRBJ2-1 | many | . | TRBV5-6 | TGTGCCAGCAGCTTGGGTGTGACAGCCTACAATGAGCAGTTCTTC | CASSLGVTAYNEQFF
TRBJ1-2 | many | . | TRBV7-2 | TGTGCCAGCAGCTTGGGCCTGGGAGGCTACACCTTC | CASSLGLGGYTF
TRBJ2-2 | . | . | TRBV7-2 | TGTGCCAGCAGCCCCCATCCGAACACCGGGGAGCTGTTTTTT | CASSPHPNTGELFF
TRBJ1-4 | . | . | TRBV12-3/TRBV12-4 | TGTGCCAGCAGTTTAGGCTCGTCCGTTAATGAAAAACTGTTTTTT | CASSLGSSVNEKLFF
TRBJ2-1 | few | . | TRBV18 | TGTGCCAGCTCACCCCTTAGCGCGGGGTCCTCCTACAATGAGCAGTTCTTC | CASSPLSAGSSYNEQFF
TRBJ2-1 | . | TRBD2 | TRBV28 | TGTGCCAGCAGGCGACTAGCGGGGCACAATGAGCAGTTCTTC | CASRRLAGHNEQFF
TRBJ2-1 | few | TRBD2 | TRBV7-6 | TGTGCCAGCAGCTCCCGACTAGCGGGGGGTCTCTCCTACAATGAGCAGTTCTTC | CASSSRLAGGLSYNEQFF
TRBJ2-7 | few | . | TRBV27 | TGTGCCAGCAGTTTCCTAGCCACGGGGGGCGTCAACGAGCAGTACTTC | CASSFLATGGVNEQYF
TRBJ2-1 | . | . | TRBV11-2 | TGTGCCAGCAGCTTAGAACCCCCTAGGGGGGGGTACAATGAGCAGTTCTTC | CASSLEPPRGGYNEQFF
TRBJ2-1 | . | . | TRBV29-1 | TGCAGCGTGATAGCGGAATCTTCCTACAATGAGCAGTTCTTC | CSVIAESSYNEQFF
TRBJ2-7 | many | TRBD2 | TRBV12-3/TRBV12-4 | TGTGCCAGTGGCCTAGCGGGAGGTCGATACGAGCAGTACTTC | CASGLAGGRYEQYF
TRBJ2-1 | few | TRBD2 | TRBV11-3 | TGTGCCAGCAGCTTAACGGGAGGGCCATCTGAGCAGTTCTTC | CASSLTGGPSEQFF
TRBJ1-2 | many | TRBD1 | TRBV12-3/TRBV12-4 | TGTGCCAGCAGTCTCGGGACAGGGGGAGTCTATGGCTACACCTTC | CASSLGTGGVYGYTF
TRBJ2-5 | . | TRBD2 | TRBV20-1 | TGCAGTGCTAGCTTGTCTAGCGGGGGGCCAATGGAGACCCAGTACTTC | CSASLSSGGPMETQYF
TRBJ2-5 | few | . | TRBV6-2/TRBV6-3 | TGTGCCACGGAGGGAGTGCGAGAGACCCAGTACTTC | CATEGVRETQYF
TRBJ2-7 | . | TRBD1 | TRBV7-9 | TGTGCCAGCAGCCTACGCGGACAGGTCTACGAGCAGTACTTC | CASSLRGQVYEQYF
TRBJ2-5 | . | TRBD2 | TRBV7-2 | TGTGCCAGCAGCTTGGCTAGCGGGACGGAGACCCAGTACTTC | CASSLASGTETQYF
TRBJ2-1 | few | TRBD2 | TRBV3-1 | TGTGCCACGGAAGCTAGCGGGCTCTACAATGAGCAGTTCTTC | CATEASGLYNEQFF
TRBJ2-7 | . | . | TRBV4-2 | TGTGCCAGCAGCCAAGAGGCGGGGGCCTTTTACGAGCAGTACTTC | CASSQEAGAFYEQYF
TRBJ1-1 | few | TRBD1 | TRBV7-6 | TGTGCCAGCAGCACATGGACAGGGATGAACACTGAAGCTTTCTTT | CASSTWTGMNTEAFF
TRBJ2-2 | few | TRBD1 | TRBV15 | TGTGCCACCAGCAGAGAACAGGGGATGCGCGGGGAGCTGTTTTTT | CATSREQGMRGELFF
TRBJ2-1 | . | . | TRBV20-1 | TGCAGTGCTAGGGATGCTAGCGCCTCCTACAATGAGCAGTTCTTC | CSARDASASYNEQFF
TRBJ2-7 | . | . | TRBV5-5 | TGTGCCAGCAGCTCCCTACACACCGGGACAAACCCCTACGAGCAGTACTTC | CASSSLHTGTNPYEQYF
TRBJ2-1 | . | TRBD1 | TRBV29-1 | TGCAGCGTTCACACAGGGGGCATAGTCGATGAGCAGTTCTTC | CSVHTGGIVDEQFF
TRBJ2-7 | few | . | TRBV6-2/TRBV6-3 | TGTGCCAGCACCCCCTGGTATGACTACTCCTACGAGCAGTACTTC | CASTPWYDYSYEQYF
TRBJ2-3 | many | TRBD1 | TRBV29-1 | TGCAGCGTTGACAGGGGGCCGGGAGATACGCAGTATTTT | CSVDRGPGDTQYF
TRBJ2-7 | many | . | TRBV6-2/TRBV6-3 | TGTGCCAGCAGTTACCGGTCAGGAGCCTACGAGCAGTACTTC | CASSYRSGAYEQYF
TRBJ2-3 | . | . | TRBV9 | TGTGCCAGCAGCACGCGGCCCCTAAGCACAGATACGCAGTATTTT | CASSTRPLSTDTQYF
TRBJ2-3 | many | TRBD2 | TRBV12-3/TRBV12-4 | TGTGCCAGCCGATTAGCGGGAGGCCCAGATACGCAGTATTTT | CASRLAGGPDTQYF
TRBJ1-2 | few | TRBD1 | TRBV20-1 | TGCAGTGCTAGAGACCACAACAGGGGCCCTAACTATGGCTACACCTTC | CSARDHNRGPNYGYTF
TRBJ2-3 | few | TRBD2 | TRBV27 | TGTGCCAGCAGGGGGGCGGGAGGGTCAGATACGCAGTATTTT | CASRGAGGSDTQYF
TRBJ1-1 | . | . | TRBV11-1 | TGTGCCAGCAGCCCCGTACAATGGACTGAAGCTTTCTTT | CASSPVQWTEAFF
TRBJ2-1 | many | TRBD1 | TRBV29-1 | TGCAGCGTGGGACAGGGGTTTCAGAATGAGCAGTTCTTC | CSVGQGFQNEQFF
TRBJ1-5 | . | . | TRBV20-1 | TGCAGTGCCCCCGGGCCCCTAGGTCAGCCCCAGCATTTT | CSAPGPLGQPQHF
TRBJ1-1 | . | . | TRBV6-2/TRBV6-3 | TGTGCCAGCAGTTATACGGGGACTGAAGCTTTCTTT | CASSYTGTEAFF
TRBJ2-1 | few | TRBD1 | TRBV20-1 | TGCAGTGCTTATGACAGGGGGGCTAACAATGAGCAGTTCTTC | CSAYDRGANNEQFF
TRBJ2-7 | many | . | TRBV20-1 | TGCAGTGCTAGAGATGTGCGCGATTCCTACGAGCAGTACTTC | CSARDVRDSYEQYF